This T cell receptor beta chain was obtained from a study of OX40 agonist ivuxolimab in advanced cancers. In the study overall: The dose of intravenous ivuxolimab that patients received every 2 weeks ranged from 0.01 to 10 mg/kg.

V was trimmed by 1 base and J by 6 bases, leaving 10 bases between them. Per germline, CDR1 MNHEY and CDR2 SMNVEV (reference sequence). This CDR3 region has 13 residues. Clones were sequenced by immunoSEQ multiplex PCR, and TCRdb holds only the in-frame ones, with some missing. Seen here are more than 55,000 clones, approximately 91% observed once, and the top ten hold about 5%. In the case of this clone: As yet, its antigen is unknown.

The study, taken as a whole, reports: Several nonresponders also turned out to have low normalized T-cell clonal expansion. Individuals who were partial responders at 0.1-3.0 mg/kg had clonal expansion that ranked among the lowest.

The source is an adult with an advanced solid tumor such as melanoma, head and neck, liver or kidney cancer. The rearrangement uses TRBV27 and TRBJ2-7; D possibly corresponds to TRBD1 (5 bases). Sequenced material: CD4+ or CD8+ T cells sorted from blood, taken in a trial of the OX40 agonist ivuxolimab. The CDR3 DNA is TGTGCCAGCAGTTTATTGGCCAGGGCCGAGCAGTACTTC. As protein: CASSLLARAEQYF.